This T cell receptor (beta chain) was documented in a study of OX40 agonist ivuxolimab in advanced cancers. Study at large: Patients were 65% to 85% male with ages roughly 20 to 90, mean about 65.

Assay used: immunoSEQ multiplex PCR; TCRdb lists only in-frame clones, some missing. Of approximately 100,000 clones listed, 70% to 90% were seen once; the top ten hold roughly 0.84%. CDR1 is SEHNR and CDR2 is FQNEAQ in the germline V gene (reference sequence). The CDR3 runs 13 residues. The V end was cut by 5 bases, the J end by 0 bases, with 7 bases between. The input for sequencing was CD4+ or CD8+ T cells sorted from blood, taken in a trial of the OX40 agonist ivuxolimab. V usage is TRBV7-9 and J usage is TRBJ1-1, with D unclear. The clonotype comes from an adult with an advanced solid tumor such as melanoma, head and neck, liver or kidney cancer. The CDR3 reads CASSPGLNTEAFF. The CDR3 DNA follows: TGTGCCAGCAGCCCTGGTTTGAACACTGAAGCTTTCTTT.